This TCR beta chain was recovered during a study of identical twins. It was template switching that added a universal primer site, and there were unique molecular identifiers on the cDNA. TCRdb reprocessed the 5' RACE reads via MiXCR and lists one record per CDR3 protein. This sample carries 100,000 or so distinct CDR3 sequences, 5.5% to 7% of them seen once, and the ten largest clones take more than 10%. CDR1 is MNHNS, CDR2 SASEGT, per germline. The CDR3 extends over 12 amino acids. The germline V and J ends were trimmed by 4 bases and 7 bases, with 8 bases remaining between them. Study results and caveats: The study drew conclusions from cross-sectional statistical analysis, not from following the same donors. Abundant cord blood beta clonotypes carried fewer insertions; memory repertoires showed none.

Only a few counts were recorded for this clonotype. Its antigen is unknown. The rearrangement uses TRBV6-1 and TRBJ2-1, with D possibly being TRBD1 (5 bases). This TCR was sampled from a woman in her fifties or sixties in good health. Sequenced material: memory T cells sorted from blood. The CDR3 sequence: CASSARVNEQFF. CDR3 coding DNA: TGTGCCAGCAGTGCCAGGGTTAATGAGCAGTTCTTC.